Described below is a single T cell receptor beta chain sequence and its context. The sample originates from a study of blood T cell repertoires in COVID-19. Study-wide context: Collection of acute and convalescent COVID-19 samples took place in the United States, Italy and Spain. The analysed material was cDNA or gDNA that came from T cells, B-cell-depleted T cells, or PBMCs.

Germline lookup yields CDR1 SGHRS and CDR2 YFSETQ. After removal of 0 bases from V and 1 base from J, the junction contained 1 base not matched to a gene. The CDR3 runs to 16 residues. In the authors' workflow: Nucleated cell counts were estimated from reference gene primer amplification. Generated by immunoSEQ multiplex PCR, the TCRdb table keeps only in-frame clones and is missing some. D and trimming were read from the DNA, whereas the V and J calls and clone size are those reported in that table. The data show fewer than 150,000 clones, just over 75% seen once. The sequenced sample was peripheral blood. V and J are TRBV5-1 and TRBJ2-3, with TRBD2 matching over 11 bases. This receptor was taken from a human donor in a cohort sampled during active COVID-19. The CDR3, as DNA: TGCGCCAGCAGCTTGGAGACTAGCGGGGGCACAGATACGCAGTATTTT. Encoded protein: CASSLETSGGTDTQYF.